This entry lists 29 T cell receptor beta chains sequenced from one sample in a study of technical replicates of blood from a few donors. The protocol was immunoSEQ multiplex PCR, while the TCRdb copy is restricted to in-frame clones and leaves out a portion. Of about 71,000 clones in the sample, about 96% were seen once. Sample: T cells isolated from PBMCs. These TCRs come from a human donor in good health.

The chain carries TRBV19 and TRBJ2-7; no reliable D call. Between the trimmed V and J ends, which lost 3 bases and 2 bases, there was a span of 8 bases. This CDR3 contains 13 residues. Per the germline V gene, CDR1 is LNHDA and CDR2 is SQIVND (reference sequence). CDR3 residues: CASSIASTYEQYF. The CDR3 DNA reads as TGTGCCAGTAGTATTGCGTCCACCTACGAGCAGTACTTC.

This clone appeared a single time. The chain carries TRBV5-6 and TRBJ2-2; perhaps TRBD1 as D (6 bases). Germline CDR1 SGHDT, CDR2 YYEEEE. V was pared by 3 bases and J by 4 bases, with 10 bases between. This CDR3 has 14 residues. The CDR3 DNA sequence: TGTGCCAGCAGCTGGGACACCCTCACCGGGGAGCTGTTTTTT. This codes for CASSWDTLTGELFF.

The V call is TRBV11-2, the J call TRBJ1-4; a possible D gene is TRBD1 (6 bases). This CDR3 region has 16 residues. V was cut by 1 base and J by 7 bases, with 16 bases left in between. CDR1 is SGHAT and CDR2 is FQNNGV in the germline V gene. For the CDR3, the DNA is TGTGCCAGCAGCTTAGGACAGACGACAGGAGGTGAAAAACTGTTTTTT. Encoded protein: CASSLGQTTGGEKLFF.

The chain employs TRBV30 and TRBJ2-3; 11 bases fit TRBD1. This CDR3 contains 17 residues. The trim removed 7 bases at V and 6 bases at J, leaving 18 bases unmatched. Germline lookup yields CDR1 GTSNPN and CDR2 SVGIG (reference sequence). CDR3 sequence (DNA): TGTGCCTTCTTCGGACAGGGGGCCGCCTCACGCGCGGATACGCAGTATTTT. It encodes CAFFGQGAASRADTQYF.

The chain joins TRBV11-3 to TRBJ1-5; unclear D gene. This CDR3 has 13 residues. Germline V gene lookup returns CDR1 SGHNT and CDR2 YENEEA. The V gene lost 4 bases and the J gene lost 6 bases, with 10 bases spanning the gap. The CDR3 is CASSSHSGQPQHF. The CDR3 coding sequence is TGTGCCAGCAGCTCCCACAGTGGTCAGCCCCAGCATTTT.

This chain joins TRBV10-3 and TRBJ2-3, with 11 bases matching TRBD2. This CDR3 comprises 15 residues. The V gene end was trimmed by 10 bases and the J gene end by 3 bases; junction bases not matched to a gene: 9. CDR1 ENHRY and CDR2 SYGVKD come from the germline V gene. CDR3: CATHPSGGRTDTQYF. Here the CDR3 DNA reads TGTGCCACGCACCCTAGCGGGGGGCGAACAGATACGCAGTATTTT.

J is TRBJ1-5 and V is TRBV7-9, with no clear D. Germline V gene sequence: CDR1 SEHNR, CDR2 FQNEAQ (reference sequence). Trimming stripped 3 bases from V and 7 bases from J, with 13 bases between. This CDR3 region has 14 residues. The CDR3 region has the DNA TGTGCCAGCAGCTTTGGGAATGCGGGACAGCCCCAGCATTTT. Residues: CASSFGNAGQPQHF.

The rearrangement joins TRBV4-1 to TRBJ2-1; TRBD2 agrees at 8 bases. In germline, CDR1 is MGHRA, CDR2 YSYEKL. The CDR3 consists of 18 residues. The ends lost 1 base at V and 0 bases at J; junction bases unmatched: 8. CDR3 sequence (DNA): TGCGCCAGCAGCCAAGGAGTATTGCGGGAGGCCTCCTACAATGAGCAGTTCTTC. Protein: CASSQGVLREASYNEQFF.

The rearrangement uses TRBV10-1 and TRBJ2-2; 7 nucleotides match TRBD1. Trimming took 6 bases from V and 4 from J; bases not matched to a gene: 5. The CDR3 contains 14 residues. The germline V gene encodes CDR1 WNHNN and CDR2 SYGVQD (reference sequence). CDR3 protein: CASRLDRATGELFF. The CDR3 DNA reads TGCGCCAGCAGACTCGACAGGGCCACCGGGGAGCTGTTTTTT.

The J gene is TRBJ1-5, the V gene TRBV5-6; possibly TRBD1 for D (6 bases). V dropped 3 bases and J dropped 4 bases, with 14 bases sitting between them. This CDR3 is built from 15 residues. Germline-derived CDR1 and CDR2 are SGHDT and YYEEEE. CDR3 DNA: TGTGCCAGCAGCTCCCAGGGGAAGAAGAATCAGCCCCAGCATTTT. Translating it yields CASSSQGKKNQPQHF.

CDR3 protein: CASSTAGTGRHEQYF. The CDR3 DNA sequence: TGCGCCAGCAGCACCGCCGGGACAGGGCGACACGAGCAGTACTTC. The chain couples TRBV4-1 to TRBJ2-7; 9 nucleotides agree with TRBD1. Germline CDR1 is MGHRA and CDR2 is YSYEKL. V trimming: 5 bases; J trimming: 5 bases; junction bases outside the gene matches: 10. This CDR3 spans 15 amino acids.

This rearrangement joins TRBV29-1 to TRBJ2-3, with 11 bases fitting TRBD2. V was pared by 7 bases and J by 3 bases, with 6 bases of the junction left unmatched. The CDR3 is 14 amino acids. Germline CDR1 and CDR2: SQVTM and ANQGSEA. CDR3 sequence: CSATSGSTTDTQYF. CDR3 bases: TGCAGCGCTACTAGCGGGAGTACAACAGATACGCAGTATTTT.

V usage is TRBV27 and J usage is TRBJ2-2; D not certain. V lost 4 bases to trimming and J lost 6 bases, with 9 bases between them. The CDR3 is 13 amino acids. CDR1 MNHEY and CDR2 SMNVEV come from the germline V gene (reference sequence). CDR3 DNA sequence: TGTGCCAGCAGTTCGGGTGAGGCCGGGGAGCTGTTTTTT. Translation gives CASSSGEAGELFF.

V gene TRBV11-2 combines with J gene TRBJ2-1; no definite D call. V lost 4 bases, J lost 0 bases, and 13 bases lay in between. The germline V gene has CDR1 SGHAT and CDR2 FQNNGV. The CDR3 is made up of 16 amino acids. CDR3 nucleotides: TGTGCCAGCAGCTCCCGAGCCGATAGCTCCTACAATGAGCAGTTCTTC. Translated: CASSSRADSSYNEQFF.

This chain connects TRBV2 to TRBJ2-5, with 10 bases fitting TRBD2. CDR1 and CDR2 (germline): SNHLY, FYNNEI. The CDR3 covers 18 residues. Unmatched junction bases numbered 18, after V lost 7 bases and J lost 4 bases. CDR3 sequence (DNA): TGTGCCAGCAATGGATGGAGTAGCGGGGGGCCCCCAGCAGAGACCCAGTACTTC. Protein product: CASNGWSSGGPPAETQYF.

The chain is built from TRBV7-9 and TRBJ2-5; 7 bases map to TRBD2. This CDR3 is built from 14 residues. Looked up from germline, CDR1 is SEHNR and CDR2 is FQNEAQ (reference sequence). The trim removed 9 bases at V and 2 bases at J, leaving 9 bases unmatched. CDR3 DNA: TGTGCCAGTGGGGGGGAGAATAGACAAGAGACCCAGTACTTC. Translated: CASGGENRQETQYF.

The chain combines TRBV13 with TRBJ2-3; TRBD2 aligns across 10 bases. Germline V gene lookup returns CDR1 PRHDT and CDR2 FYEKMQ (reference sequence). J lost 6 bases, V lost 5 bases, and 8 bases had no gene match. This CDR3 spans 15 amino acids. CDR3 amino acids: CASSPLAGAGDTQYF. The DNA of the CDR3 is TGTGCCAGCAGCCCCCTAGCGGGGGCCGGGGATACGCAGTATTTT.

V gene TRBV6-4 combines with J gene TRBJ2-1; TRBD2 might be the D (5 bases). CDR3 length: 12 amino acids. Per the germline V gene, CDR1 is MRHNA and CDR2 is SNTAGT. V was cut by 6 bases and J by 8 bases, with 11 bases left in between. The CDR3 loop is CASSVSGDEQFF. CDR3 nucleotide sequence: TGTGCCAGCAGCGTGTCCGGGGATGAGCAGTTCTTC.

CDR3 nucleotides: TGTGCCAGTGTGGACAGGGCCTACGAGCAGTACTTC. It specifies CASVDRAYEQYF. This chain uses TRBV27 with TRBJ2-7, with 8 nucleotides matching TRBD1. The germline CDR1 and CDR2 sequences are MNHEY and SMNVEV (reference sequence). V shed 9 bases and J 2 bases; nucleotides not matched to a gene: 3. This CDR3 has 12 residues.

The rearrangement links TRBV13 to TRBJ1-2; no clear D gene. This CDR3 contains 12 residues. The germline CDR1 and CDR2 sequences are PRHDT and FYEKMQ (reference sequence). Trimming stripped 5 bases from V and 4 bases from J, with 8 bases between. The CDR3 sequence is CASSRSRYGYTF. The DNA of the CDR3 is TGTGCCAGCAGCCGTTCTCGCTATGGCTACACCTTC.

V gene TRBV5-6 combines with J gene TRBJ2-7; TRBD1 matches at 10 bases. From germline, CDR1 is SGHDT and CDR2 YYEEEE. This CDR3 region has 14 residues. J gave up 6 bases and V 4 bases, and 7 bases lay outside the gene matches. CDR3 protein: CASSHGQGVSEQYF. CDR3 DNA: TGTGCCAGCAGCCACGGACAGGGGGTAAGCGAGCAGTACTTC.

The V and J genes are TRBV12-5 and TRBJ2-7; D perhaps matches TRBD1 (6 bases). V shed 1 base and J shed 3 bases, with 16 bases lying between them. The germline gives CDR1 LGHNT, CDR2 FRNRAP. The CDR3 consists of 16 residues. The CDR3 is CASGLATGFHGYEQYF. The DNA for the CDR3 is TGTGCTAGTGGTTTGGCAACAGGGTTCCACGGCTACGAGCAGTACTTC.

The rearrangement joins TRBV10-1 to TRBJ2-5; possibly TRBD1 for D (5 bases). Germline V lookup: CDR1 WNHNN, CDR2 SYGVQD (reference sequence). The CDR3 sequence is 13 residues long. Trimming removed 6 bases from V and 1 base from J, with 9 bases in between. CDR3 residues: CASSRTIQETQYF. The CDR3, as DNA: TGCGCCAGCAGCAGGACAATCCAAGAGACCCAGTACTTC.

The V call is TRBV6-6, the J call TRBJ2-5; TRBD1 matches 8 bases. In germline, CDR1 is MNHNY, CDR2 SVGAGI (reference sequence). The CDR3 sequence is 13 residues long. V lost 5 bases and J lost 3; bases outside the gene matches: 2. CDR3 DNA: TGTGCCAGCAGTGGACAGGGAAAAGAGACCCAGTACTTC. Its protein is CASSGQGKETQYF.

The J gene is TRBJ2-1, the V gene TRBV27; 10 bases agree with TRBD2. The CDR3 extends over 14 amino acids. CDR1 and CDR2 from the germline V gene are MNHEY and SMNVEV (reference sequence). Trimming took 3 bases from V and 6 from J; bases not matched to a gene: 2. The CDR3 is CASSLRLAGNEQFF. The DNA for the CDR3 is TGTGCCAGCAGTTTGAGACTAGCGGGCAATGAGCAGTTCTTC.

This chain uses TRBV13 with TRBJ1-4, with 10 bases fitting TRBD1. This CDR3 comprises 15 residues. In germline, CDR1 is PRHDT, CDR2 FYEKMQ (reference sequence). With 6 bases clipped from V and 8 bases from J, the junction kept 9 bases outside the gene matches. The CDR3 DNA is TGTGCCAGCAGTTCCCGCGGGACAGGGGACGAAAAACTGTTTTTT. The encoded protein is CASSSRGTGDEKLFF.

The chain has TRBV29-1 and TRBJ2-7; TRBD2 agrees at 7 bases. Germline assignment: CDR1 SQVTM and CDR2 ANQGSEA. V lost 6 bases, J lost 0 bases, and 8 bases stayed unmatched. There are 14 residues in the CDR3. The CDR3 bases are TGCAGCGTCAGCGGGACGTTGAGCTCCTACGAGCAGTACTTC. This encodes CSVSGTLSSYEQYF.

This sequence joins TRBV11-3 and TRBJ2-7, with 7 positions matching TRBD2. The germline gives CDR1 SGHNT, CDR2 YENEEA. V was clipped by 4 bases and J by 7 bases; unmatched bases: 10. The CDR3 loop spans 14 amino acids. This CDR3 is CASSSDGTNPEQYF. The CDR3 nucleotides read TGTGCCAGCAGCTCGGATGGGACTAACCCTGAGCAGTACTTC.

This chain's CDR3 is CASSLGTAYEQYF. The CDR3, as DNA: TGTGCCAGCAGTTTAGGGACAGCATACGAGCAGTACTTC. The genes are TRBV28 and TRBJ2-7, with 7 nucleotides matching TRBD1. The germline V gene encodes CDR1 MDHEN and CDR2 SYDVKM. The V and J ends lost 2 bases and 4 bases, in that order; junction bases with no gene match: 2. The CDR3 contains 13 residues.